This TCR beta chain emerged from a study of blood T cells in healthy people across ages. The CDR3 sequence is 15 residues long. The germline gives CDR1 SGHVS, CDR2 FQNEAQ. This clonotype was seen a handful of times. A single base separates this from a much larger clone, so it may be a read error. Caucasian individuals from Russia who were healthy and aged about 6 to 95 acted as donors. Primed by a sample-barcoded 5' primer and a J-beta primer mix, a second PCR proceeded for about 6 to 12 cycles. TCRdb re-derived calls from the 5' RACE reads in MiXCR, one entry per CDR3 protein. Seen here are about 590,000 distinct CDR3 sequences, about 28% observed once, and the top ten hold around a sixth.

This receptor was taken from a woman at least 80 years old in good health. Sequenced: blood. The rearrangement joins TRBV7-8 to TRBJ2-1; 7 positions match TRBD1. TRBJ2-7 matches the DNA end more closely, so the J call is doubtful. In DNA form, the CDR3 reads TGTGCCAGCAGTTTCGTTCAGGGGGTTTACAATGAGCAGTACTTC. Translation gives CASSFVQGVYNEQYF.